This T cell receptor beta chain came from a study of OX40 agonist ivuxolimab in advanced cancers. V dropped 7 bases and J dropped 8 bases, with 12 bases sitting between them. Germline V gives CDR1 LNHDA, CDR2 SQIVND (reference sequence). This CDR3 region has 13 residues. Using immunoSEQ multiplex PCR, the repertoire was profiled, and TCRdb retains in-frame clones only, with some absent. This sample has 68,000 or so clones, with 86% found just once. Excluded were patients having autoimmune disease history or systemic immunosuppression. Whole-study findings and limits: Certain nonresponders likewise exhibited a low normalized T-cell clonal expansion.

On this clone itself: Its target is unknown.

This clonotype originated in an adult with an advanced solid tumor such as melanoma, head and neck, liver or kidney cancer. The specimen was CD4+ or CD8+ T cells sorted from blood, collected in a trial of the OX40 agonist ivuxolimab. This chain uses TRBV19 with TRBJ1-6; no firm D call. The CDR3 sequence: CASTWQPDSPLHF. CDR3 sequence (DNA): TGTGCCAGTACGTGGCAGCCAGATTCACCCCTCCACTTT.